This TCR beta chain appears in the sequencing data of a study of CD8 T cells in ankylosing spondylitis. Study-wide points: Peripheral blood held disease-linked clones only at relatively low frequency, and these were CD8+. Seemingly characteristic of ankylosing spondylitis blood was a TCR beta motif consisting of about 8 highly homologous variants.

This clonotype was seen more than once but under ten times. Its antigen is unknown. TCRdb reanalysed the 5' RACE reads using MiXCR and keeps one entry per CDR3 protein. The data hold approximately 300,000 distinct CDR3 sequences, with around 19% observed a single time. Sample: blood, either unsorted or a sorted T cell fraction (not recorded which). The source of this sequence is a male donor with ankylosing spondylitis or in good health (not recorded which).

CDR3 nucleotides: TGTGCCAGCAGCCAAGTCAGGGAAGCTTTCTTT. Protein: CASSQVREAFF. V gene TRBV3-1 combines with J gene TRBJ1-1; D uncertain. CDR3 length equals 11 residues. Germline CDR1 and CDR2: LGHDT and YNNKEL (reference sequence). Trimming took off 1 base at V and 8 bases at J, with 5 bases between the two ends.